Presented here are 13 T cell receptor beta chains from one specimen sequenced in a study of cytomegalovirus exposure and HLA in healthy donors. The PCR made use of 60 Vbeta and 13 Jbeta primers. Clones were sequenced by immunoSEQ multiplex PCR, and TCRdb holds only the in-frame ones, with some missing. The sample carries some 150,000 clones, approximately 79% recorded once. The sequencing input was PBMCs. The origin of the receptors is a man aged 40-50 years in good health and CMV-seronegative.

The V gene is TRBV28, the J gene TRBJ2-3, with TRBD2 matching 9 bases. CDR1 and CDR2 (germline): MDHEN, SYDVKM. This CDR3 region has 17 residues. V lost 6 bases, J lost 2 bases, and 12 bases stayed unmatched. CDR3 residues: CASRRGTSIPHTDTQYF. In DNA form, the CDR3 reads TGTGCCAGCAGGCGTGGGACTAGCATCCCACACACAGATACGCAGTATTTT.

V is TRBV19 and J is TRBJ2-1; 10 nucleotides agree with TRBD2. CDR1 and CDR2 (germline): LNHDA, SQIVND (reference sequence). The CDR3 has 16 residues. Unmatched junction bases numbered 1, after V lost 2 bases and J lost 0 bases. As DNA, the CDR3 is TGTGCCAGTAGTATACTAGCGGGAGCCTCCTACAATGAGCAGTTCTTC. Its translation is CASSILAGASYNEQFF.

V and J are TRBV19 and TRBJ2-1; 11 positions match TRBD2. The V gene end was trimmed by 3 bases and the J gene end by 8 bases; junction bases not matched to a gene: 21. The CDR3 has 20 residues. Germline V lookup: CDR1 LNHDA, CDR2 SQIVND (reference sequence). The CDR3 reads CASSIPTSGRALTRSDEQFF. The CDR3 region has the DNA TGTGCCAGTAGTATCCCAACTAGCGGGAGAGCGCTCACCAGGTCGGATGAGCAGTTCTTC.

The chain links TRBV28 to TRBJ1-2; 9 bases are shared with TRBD1. From germline, CDR1 is MDHEN and CDR2 SYDVKM. The CDR3 loop spans 14 amino acids. V was pared by 10 bases and J by 8 bases, with 14 bases of the junction left unmatched. CDR3 in DNA: TGTGCCACGGAGTGGGACAGGGAGGCCGAGGGCTACACCTTC. This translates into CATEWDREAEGYTF.

The chain has TRBV5-3 and TRBJ1-1; D uncertain. TRBV5-3 is classed as an ORF, of uncertain function. Trimming shortened V by 4 bases and J by 1 base, and 5 bases separated the two germline ends. There are 12 residues in the CDR3. The CDR3 region is CARSQENTEAFF. The CDR3 DNA is TGTGCCAGAAGCCAGGAGAACACTGAAGCTTTCTTT.

J is TRBJ2-5 and V is TRBV6-1; 10 bases fit TRBD2. J lost 9 bases, V lost 6 bases, and 13 bases had no gene match. The CDR3 is 15 amino acids. Germline CDR1 and CDR2: MNHNS and SASEGT. CDR3 protein: CASSNLAGGLEAQYF. CDR3 nucleotides: TGTGCCAGCAGCAATTTAGCGGGAGGCCTTGAGGCCCAGTACTTC.

This clone was counted only a few times. V and J are TRBV6-6 and TRBJ1-3; TRBD1 aligns across 9 bases. CDR3 length equals 15 residues. Germline V CDR1 and CDR2: MNHNY, SVGAGI (reference sequence). J gave up 0 bases and V 4 bases, and 1 base lay outside the gene matches. The CDR3 region is CASSSTGGSGNTIYF. CDR3 sequence (DNA): TGTGCCAGCAGTTCGACAGGGGGCTCTGGAAACACCATATATTTT.

This chain connects TRBV2 to TRBJ2-3; tentatively, D is TRBD2 (5 bases). Germline assignment: CDR1 SNHLY and CDR2 FYNNEI. Trimming stripped 4 bases from V and 4 bases from J, with 18 bases between. The CDR3 has 16 amino acids. The CDR3 sequence is CASSGALSGAADTQYF. For the CDR3, the DNA is TGTGCCAGCAGTGGGGCGCTTAGTGGAGCGGCAGATACGCAGTATTTT.

The chain links TRBV2 to TRBJ2-2, with TRBD1 identical over 8 bases. The CDR3 is 15 amino acids. The junction had 8 bases not matched to a gene; V was cut back by 6 bases and J by 5 bases. The germline V gene has CDR1 SNHLY and CDR2 FYNNEI. As DNA, the CDR3 is TGTGCCAGCAGACTGGACAGGGCCGCTACCGGGGAGCTGTTTTTT. Amino acid sequence: CASRLDRAATGELFF.

The chain uses TRBV28 and TRBJ2-1; maybe TRBD2 (5 bases). Trimming pared 7 bases from V and 7 bases from J, leaving 20 bases between. The germline CDR1 and CDR2 sequences are MDHEN and SYDVKM. CDR3 length: 15 amino acids. CDR3 sequence (DNA): TGTGCCAGCACCACACTGAGCATTTGGAGGAATGAGCAGTTCTTC. Residues: CASTTLSIWRNEQFF.

CDR3 protein: CASSLSRDDCYTF. In DNA, the CDR3 is TGTGCCAGCAGCTTAAGTCGCGACGACTGCTACACCTTC. V and J are TRBV7-8 and TRBJ1-2; D not resolved. The CDR3 covers 13 residues. Trimming left V 2 bases short and J 9 bases short, with 13 bases between. Germline V gene lookup returns CDR1 SGHVS and CDR2 FQNEAQ.

The CDR3 DNA reads TGTGCCAGCAGTTTCCGACCGGGACTAGCGAAGGCCGGGGAGCTGTTTTTT. This sequence encodes CASSFRPGLAKAGELFF. The V gene is TRBV28, the J gene TRBJ2-2; 10 nucleotides line up with TRBD2. Germline V gene data show CDR1 as MDHEN and CDR2 as SYDVKM. V lost 3 bases and J lost 6; bases outside the gene matches: 10. This CDR3 has 17 amino acids.

This chain links TRBV6-1 with TRBJ2-3; TRBD2 is a possible D gene (6 bases). V was clipped by 3 bases and J by 4 bases, with 8 bases between them. CDR3 length equals 13 residues. Germline V gives CDR1 MNHNS, CDR2 SASEGT. The CDR3 sequence is CASSDRLADTQYF. The CDR3 DNA follows: TGTGCCAGCAGTGACCGACTAGCAGATACGCAGTATTTT.